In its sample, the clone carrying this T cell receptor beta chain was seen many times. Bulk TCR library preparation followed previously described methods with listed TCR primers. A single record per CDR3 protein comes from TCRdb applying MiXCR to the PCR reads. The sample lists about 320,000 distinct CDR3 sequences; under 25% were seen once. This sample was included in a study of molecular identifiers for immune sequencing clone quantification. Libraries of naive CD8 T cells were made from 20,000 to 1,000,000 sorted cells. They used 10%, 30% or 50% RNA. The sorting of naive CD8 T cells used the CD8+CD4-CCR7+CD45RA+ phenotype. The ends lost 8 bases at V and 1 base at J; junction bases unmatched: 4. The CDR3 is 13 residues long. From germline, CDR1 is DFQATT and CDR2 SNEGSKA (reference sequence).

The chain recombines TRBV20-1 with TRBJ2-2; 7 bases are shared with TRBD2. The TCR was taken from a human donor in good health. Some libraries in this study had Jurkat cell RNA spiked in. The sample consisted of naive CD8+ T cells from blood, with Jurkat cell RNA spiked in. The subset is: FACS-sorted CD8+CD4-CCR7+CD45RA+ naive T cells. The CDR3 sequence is CSRQRENTGELFF. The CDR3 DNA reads TGCAGTCGTCAGCGGGAGAACACCGGGGAGCTGTTTTTT.